A selection of T cell receptor beta chains follows, all from one sample in a study of T cell responses to AZD1222 COVID-19 vaccine. The method was immunoSEQ multiplex PCR; TCRdb's version includes in-frame clones alone and lacks a portion of them. The table records around 180,000 clones, approximately 90% of them present only once. The sample here was peripheral blood, taken on day 0 of AZD1222 vaccination. Source of these receptors: an adult in good health. CDR3s include the opening cysteine and the closing phenylalanine or tryptophan. D genes are given only for firm matches. For some rows the clone size is stated as once, few or many, or as a class when expanded; others skip it.

abundance	v_gene	j_gene	d_gene	CDR3nt	CDR3aa
few	TRBV3-1/TRBV3-2	TRBJ1-5	NA	TGTGCCAGCAGCGGGGGGCCCTCCGAGGGACAGCCCCAGCATTTT	CASSGGPSEGQPQHF
NA	TRBV7-6	TRBJ2-7	TRBD1	TGTGCCAGCAGCCTTGACAGGGGCCCCTACGAGCAGTACTTC	CASSLDRGPYEQYF
NA	TRBV30	TRBJ1-1	NA	TGTGCTATGGGTGGGACTGAAGCTTTCTTT	CAMGGTEAFF
NA	TRBV7-3	TRBJ2-5	TRBD2	TGTGCCAGCAGTCCCGTCCCGGGACTAGGGTTCCCTACGTACTTC	CASSPVPGLGFPTYF
once	TRBV7-3	TRBJ2-1	NA	TGTGCCAGCAGCTCGTCGGGGTATGAGCAGTTCTTC	CASSSSGYEQFF
NA	TRBV19	TRBJ2-5	TRBD2	TGTGCCAGTACCCCGACTAGCGGGAGCTCCGAGACCCAGTACTTC	CASTPTSGSSETQYF
NA	TRBV6-5	TRBJ2-7	TRBD1	TGTGCCAGCAGCCCGACAGGGGGTGGCGACGAGCAGTACTTC	CASSPTGGGDEQYF
NA	TRBV10-3	TRBJ1-6	TRBD1	TGTGCCATCAGTTCGACAGGGAGTTTAGTGGCACCCCTCCACTTT	CAISSTGSLVAPLHF
once	TRBV19	TRBJ1-5	NA	TGTGCCACCAGGGGTGGCGCAGCCTATAGCAATCAGCCCCAGCATTTT	CATRGGAAYSNQPQHF
NA	TRBV3-1/TRBV3-2	TRBJ1-6	TRBD1	TGTGCCAGCAGCCAACCTAGAGGGACAGGGACCTCACCCCTCCACTTT	CASSQPRGTGTSPLHF
NA	TRBV9	TRBJ2-5	TRBD2	TGTGCCAGCAGCGTAGGAAGCCAGCGGGGGGGCCAAGAGACCCAGTACTTC	CASSVGSQRGGQETQYF
NA	TRBV6-5	TRBJ2-2	NA	TGTGCCAGCAGTTACGAGTGGAACACCGGGGAGCTGTTTTTT	CASSYEWNTGELFF
NA	TRBV7-2	TRBJ1-3	NA	TGTGCCAGCAGCTTAGAAGGGGACACCATATATTTT	CASSLEGDTIYF
once	TRBV10-3	TRBJ1-6	NA	TGTGCCATCAGTGAGTCTGGACCAGTAGTAACCGGGTCACCCCTCCACTTT	CAISESGPVVTGSPLHF
NA	TRBV3-1/TRBV3-2	TRBJ2-7	TRBD1	TGTGCCAGCAATGAACAGGGGGCGCAGGAGCAGTACTTC	CASNEQGAQEQYF
NA	TRBV6-1	TRBJ2-6	NA	TGTGCCAGCACCGTGCCCGGGGCCAACGTCCTGACTTTC	CASTVPGANVLTF
NA	TRBV5-1	TRBJ2-1	TRBD1	TGCGCCAGCAGCTTGATAACTCCGGGACAGGGGGCATACAATGAGCAGTTCTTC	CASSLITPGQGAYNEQFF
few	TRBV29-1	TRBJ2-1	TRBD2	TGCAGCGTTGATTGGCTAGCGGGTTACAATGAGCAGTTCTTC	CSVDWLAGYNEQFF
NA	TRBV27	TRBJ1-2	TRBD1	TGTGCCAGCAGTAACAGGGGTTATGGCTACACCTTC	CASSNRGYGYTF
NA	TRBV3-1/TRBV3-2	TRBJ1-6	NA	TGTGCCAGCAGCCAAGGTGGTAATTCACCCCTCCACTTT	CASSQGGNSPLHF
NA	TRBV20-1	TRBJ1-2	NA	TGCAGTGCTAGGGAGGGAGATGGCTACACCTTC	CSAREGDGYTF
NA	TRBV7-6	TRBJ1-5	TRBD1	TGTGCCAGCAGCTTATCAATCGGAGACAGGGTCGATCAGCCCCAGCATTTT	CASSLSIGDRVDQPQHF
NA	TRBV6-1	TRBJ1-2	NA	TGTGCCAGCAGTGAAGTTGTAGGATATGGCTACACCTTC	CASSEVVGYGYTF
NA	TRBV7-6	TRBJ2-5	TRBD2	TGTGCCAGCAGCTTAAACCCCGCGGGAGAGGAGACCCAGTACTTC	CASSLNPAGEETQYF
NA	TRBV24-1	TRBJ1-1	NA	TGTGCCACCAGTGATTACAAGAACACTGAAGCTTTCTTT	CATSDYKNTEAFF
NA	TRBV28	TRBJ2-5	NA	TGTGCCAGCAGTTCCCCCCAGACAGGGATGCCGGGAGGAAACCAAGAGACCCAGTACTTC	CASSSPQTGMPGGNQETQYF
few	TRBV29-1	TRBJ1-3	NA	TGCAGCGTCCGCCTATCTTCATGGACGCCCGGAAACACCATATATTTT	CSVRLSSWTPGNTIYF
NA	TRBV29-1	TRBJ1-1	NA	TGCAGCGTTGACCGGGACCTGAACACTGAAGCTTTCTTT	CSVDRDLNTEAFF
NA	TRBV7-9	TRBJ1-2	NA	TGTGCCAGCAGCTTAGCGGCGGGGGCAGGCTACACCTTC	CASSLAAGAGYTF
once	TRBV7-2	TRBJ2-4	TRBD2	TGTGCCAGCAGCTTATTGACTAGCGGTAAAAACATTCAGTACTTC	CASSLLTSGKNIQYF
NA	TRBV14	TRBJ2-2	NA	TGTGCCAGCAGCCAAGATCCAATGAACACCGGGGAGCTGTTTTTT	CASSQDPMNTGELFF
NA	TRBV3-1/TRBV3-2	TRBJ2-1	NA	TGTGCCAGCAGCCAAGCTCCTAATGAGCAGTTCTTC	CASSQAPNEQFF